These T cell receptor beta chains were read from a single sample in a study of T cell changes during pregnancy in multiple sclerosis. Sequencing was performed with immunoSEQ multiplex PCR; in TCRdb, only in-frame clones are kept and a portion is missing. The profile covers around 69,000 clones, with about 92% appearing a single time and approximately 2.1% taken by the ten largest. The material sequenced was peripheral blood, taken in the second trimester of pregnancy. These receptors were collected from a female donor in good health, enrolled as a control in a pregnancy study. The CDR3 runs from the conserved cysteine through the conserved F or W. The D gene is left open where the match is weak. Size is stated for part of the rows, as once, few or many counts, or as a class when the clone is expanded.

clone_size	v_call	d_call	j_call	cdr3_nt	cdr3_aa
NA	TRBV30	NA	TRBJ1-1	TGTGCCTGGACCCCCAACGGGGAATCTGAAGCTTTCTTT	CAWTPNGESEAFF
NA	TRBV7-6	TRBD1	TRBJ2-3	TGTGCCAGCAGCTTAGCTCCGGGACAGGGGTTTCTGTATTTT	CASSLAPGQGFLYF
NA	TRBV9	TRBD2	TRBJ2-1	TGTGCCAGCAGCGTAGGGGACGGGGGGGTATACAATGAGCAGTTCTTC	CASSVGDGGVYNEQFF
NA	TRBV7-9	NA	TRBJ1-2	TGTGCCAGCAGCTTCCCCGGGGAAGGGGGCTACACCTTC	CASSFPGEGGYTF
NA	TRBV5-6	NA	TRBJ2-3	TGTGCCAGCAGCTTAGGCCCGACGGGGGCAGATACGCAGTATTTT	CASSLGPTGADTQYF
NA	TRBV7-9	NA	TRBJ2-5	TGTGCCAGCACCCCGGCGAGGCAAGAGACCCAGTACTTC	CASTPARQETQYF
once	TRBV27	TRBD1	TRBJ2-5	TGTGCCAGCAGTTTCGGACAGGGGGCTAGAGAGACCCAGTACTTC	CASSFGQGARETQYF
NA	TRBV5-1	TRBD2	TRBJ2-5	TGCGCCAGCAGCTTGAACTCGGGGGGGGGAGAGACCCAGTACTTC	CASSLNSGGGETQYF
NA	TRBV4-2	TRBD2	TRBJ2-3	TGTGCCAGCAGCCAAAGCGGGGGGGCGGGAGATACGCAGTATTTT	CASSQSGGAGDTQYF
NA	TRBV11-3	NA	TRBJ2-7	TGTGCCAGCAGCTTCATATCAGGGCGCGGTACCTACGAGCAGTACTTC	CASSFISGRGTYEQYF
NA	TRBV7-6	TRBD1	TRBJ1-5	TGTGCCAGCAGCCCCCCCCCTAGACAGGGGGAGAAACAGCCCCAGCATTTT	CASSPPPRQGEKQPQHF
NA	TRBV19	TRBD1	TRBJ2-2	TGTGCCAGTAGGTTAAGGACAGGGCACACCGGGGAGCTGTTTTTT	CASRLRTGHTGELFF
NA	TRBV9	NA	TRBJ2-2	TGTGCCAGCAGCGTAGGAGCGGGCCCCACCGGGGAGCTGTTTTTT	CASSVGAGPTGELFF
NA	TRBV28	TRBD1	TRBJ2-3	TGTGCCAGCAGTGTGACAGGGGAGAGAGATACGCAGTATTTT	CASSVTGERDTQYF
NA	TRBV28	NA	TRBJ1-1	TGTGCCAGCACCTTGGGAGGGACTCAAGGGACTGAAGCTTTCTTT	CASTLGGTQGTEAFF
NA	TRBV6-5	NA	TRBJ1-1	TGTGCCAGCAGTTACGTGCAGGGCGGGAACACTGAAGCTTTCTTT	CASSYVQGGNTEAFF
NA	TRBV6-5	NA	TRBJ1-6	TGTGCCAGCAGTTGGTTCCGGGGGTCACCCCTCCACTTT	CASSWFRGSPLHF
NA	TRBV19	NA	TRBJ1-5	TGTGCCAGTAGTCCCCCCTGGGGGGGCAATCAGCCCCAGCATTTT	CASSPPWGGNQPQHF
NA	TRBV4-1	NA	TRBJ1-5	TGCGCCAGCAGCCAAGATAGAGTGTTAAGCAATCAGCCCCAGCATTTT	CASSQDRVLSNQPQHF
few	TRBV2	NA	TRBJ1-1	TGTGCCAGCAGTGCTCTAAACACTGAAGCTTTCTTT	CASSALNTEAFF
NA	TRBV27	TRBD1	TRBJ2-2	TGTGCCAGCCGACAGGGCAGTAACACCGGGGAGCTGTTTTTT	CASRQGSNTGELFF
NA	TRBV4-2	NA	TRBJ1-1	TGTGCCAGCAGCCAAGCTGAGGGTCGAACGCCTGAAGCTTTCTTT	CASSQAEGRTPEAFF
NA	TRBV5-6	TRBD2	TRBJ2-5	TGTGCCAGCAGCTTCCTAGCGGGGGACCAAGAGACCCAGTACTTC	CASSFLAGDQETQYF
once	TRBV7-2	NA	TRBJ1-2	TGTGCCAGCAGCGAAACAGTTTCCCGCGGCTACACCTTC	CASSETVSRGYTF
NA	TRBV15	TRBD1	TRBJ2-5	TGTGCCACCAGCAGGGGGCCCGGAGCCAGGGGGCGCGAAGAGACCCAGTACTTC	CATSRGPGARGREETQYF
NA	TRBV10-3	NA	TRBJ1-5	TGTGCCATCAGTGTGGACAGCTCGGGGCCCCAGCATTTT	CAISVDSSGPQHF
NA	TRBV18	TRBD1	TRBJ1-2	TGTGCCAGCTCACCCTCAGGGGGCGACTATGGCTACACCTTC	CASSPSGGDYGYTF
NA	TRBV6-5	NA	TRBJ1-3	TGTGCCAGCAGTTACCAGGGCCGCGGAAACACCATATATTTT	CASSYQGRGNTIYF
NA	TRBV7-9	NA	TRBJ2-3	TGTGCCAGCAGCTCCCTTAGCGTCGCAGATACGCAGTATTTT	CASSSLSVADTQYF
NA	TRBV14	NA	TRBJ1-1	TGTGCCAGCACCCCTGCTATGAACACTGAAGCTTTCTTT	CASTPAMNTEAFF
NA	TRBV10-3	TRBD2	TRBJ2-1	TGTGCCATCAGTGGACTAGCGGGGGGGCCGGTAACCTACAATGAGCAGTTCTTC	CAISGLAGGPVTYNEQFF
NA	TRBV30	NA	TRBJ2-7	TGTGCCTACGACACAGGCGGGGGCTACTCCTACGAGCAGTACTTC	CAYDTGGGYSYEQYF
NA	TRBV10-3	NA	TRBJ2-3	TGTGCCATCAGTGAGGCGTCAGGGGCGAGCACAGATACGCAGTATTTT	CAISEASGASTDTQYF
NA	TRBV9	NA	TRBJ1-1	TGTGCCAGCAGCACCCGGGGGGGTGGGGCTGAAGCTTTCTTT	CASSTRGGGAEAFF
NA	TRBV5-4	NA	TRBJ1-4	TGTGCCAGCAGCTTGAACAGTGGAAACTCGCATTTT	CASSLNSGNSHF
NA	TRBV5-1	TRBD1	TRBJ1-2	TGCGCCAGCAGCTCCCAGGGGGCGAACTATGGCTACACCTTC	CASSSQGANYGYTF
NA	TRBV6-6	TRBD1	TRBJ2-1	TGTGCCAGCATTCCCGATCGGGACAGGACCTACAATGAGCAGTTCTTC	CASIPDRDRTYNEQFF
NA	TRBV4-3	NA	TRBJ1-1	TGCGCCAGCAGCCAAGATCTAGGCACTGAAGCTTTCTTT	CASSQDLGTEAFF
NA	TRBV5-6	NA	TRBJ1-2	TGTGCCAGCCTCGGAAGAGGGCGAGAAAACTATGGCTACACCTTC	CASLGRGRENYGYTF
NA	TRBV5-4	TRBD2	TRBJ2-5	TGTGCCAGCAGCTTGCCGGGGGGGAGGGAGACCCAGTACTTC	CASSLPGGRETQYF
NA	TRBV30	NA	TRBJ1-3	TGTGCCTGGAGTGTACAGGTCGGAAACACCATATATTTT	CAWSVQVGNTIYF
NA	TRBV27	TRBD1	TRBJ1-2	TGTGCCAGCAGTTCGACAGGGAATAACTATGGCTACACCTTC	CASSSTGNNYGYTF
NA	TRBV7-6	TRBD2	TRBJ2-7	TGTGCCAGCAGCCAGGGGACTAGCGAAAGCGAGCAGTACTTC	CASSQGTSESEQYF
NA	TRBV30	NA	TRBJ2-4	TGTGCCTGGAGTGTAGTTAGGACAAACCTAGCCAAAAACATTCAGTACTTC	CAWSVVRTNLAKNIQYF
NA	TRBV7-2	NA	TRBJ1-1	TGTGCCAGCAGTCACCCTAACAGGGAAGCTTTCTTT	CASSHPNREAFF
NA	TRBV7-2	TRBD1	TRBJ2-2	TGTGCCAGCAGCCGACAGGGGGCCACCGGGGAGCTGTTTTTT	CASSRQGATGELFF